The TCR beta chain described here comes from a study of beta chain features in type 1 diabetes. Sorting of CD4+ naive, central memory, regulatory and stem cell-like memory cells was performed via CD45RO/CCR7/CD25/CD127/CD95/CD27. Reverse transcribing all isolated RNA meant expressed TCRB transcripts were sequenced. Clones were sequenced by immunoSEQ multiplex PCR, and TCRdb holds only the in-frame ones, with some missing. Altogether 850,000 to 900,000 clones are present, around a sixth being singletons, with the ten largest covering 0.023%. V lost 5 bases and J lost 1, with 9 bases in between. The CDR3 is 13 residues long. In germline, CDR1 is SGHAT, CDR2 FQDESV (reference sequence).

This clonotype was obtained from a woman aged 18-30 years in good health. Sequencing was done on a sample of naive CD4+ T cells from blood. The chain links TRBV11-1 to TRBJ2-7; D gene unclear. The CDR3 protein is CASSDMRSYEQYF. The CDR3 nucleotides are TGTGCCAGCAGCGACATGCGGTCCTACGAGCAGTACTTC.